The clone carrying this TCR beta chain was detected many times. The antigen is unknown. Expressed TCRB transcripts were sequenced, since all the RNA that had been isolated was reverse transcribed. Here immunoSEQ multiplex PCR was the method, and the copy in TCRdb shows in-frame clones only, minus some. This sample has just under 150,000 clones, with more than 9% found just once. These data originate in a study of beta chain features in type 1 diabetes. Study-wide results and caveats: Since sequencing was performed on cDNA, cells with high TCR expression could be over-represented.

The germline CDR1 and CDR2 sequences are SEHNR and FQNEAQ (reference sequence). The CDR3 covers 13 residues. V lost 1 base to trimming and J lost 8 bases, with 11 bases between them. This rearrangement joins TRBV7-9 to TRBJ1-1; tentatively, D is TRBD1 (5 bases). The source is a young man in good health. Input material: naive CD4+ T cells from blood. CDR3 DNA sequence: TGTGCCAGCAGCTTAGATGGAGACAGCGAAGCTTTCTTT. As protein: CASSLDGDSEAFF.